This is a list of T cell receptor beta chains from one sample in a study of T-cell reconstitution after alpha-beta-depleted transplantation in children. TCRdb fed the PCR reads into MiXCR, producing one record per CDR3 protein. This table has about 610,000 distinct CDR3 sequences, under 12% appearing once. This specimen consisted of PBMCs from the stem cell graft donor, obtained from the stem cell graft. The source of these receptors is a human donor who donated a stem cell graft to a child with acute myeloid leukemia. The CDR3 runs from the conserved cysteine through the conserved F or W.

CASSSKGLADTSTDTQYF | TRBV11-2
CSAREREGYNEQFF | TRBV20-1
CASSEAKRGDIEQYF | TRBV25-1
CATESNYGYTF | TRBV25-1
CAWSVSLLRGRTDEQYF | TRBV30
CASSFGGGEGQPQHF | TRBV7-6
CSAMPLVEETQYF | TRBV20-1
CSARDGRGRLNSPLHF | TRBV20-1
CATSRPLGSGSNEQFF | TRBV15
CSVGRGLAHNQPQHF | TRBV29-1
CASSLSSGLSYEQYF | TRBV7-2
CASSANWGLAGLQETQYF | TRBV6-1
CASRPYSRNPGRGSTDTQYF | TRBV6-2/TRBV6-3
CASSPGDRGQNIQYF | TRBV6-1
CASSLGEGSNTEAFF | TRBV5-1
CASSGTGRTYEQYF | TRBV19
CASSPSKGNEQFF | TRBV7-9
CASGMGQGPYGYTF | TRBV28
CSAPSRASGNNEQFF | TRBV20-1
CAISPQGADTEAFF | TRBV10-3
CSVGTPGETQYF | TRBV29-1
CASSSPVKPTEAFF | TRBV6-6
CARSWAESYNEQFF | TRBV5-3
CASSLEAGRDGYTF | TRBV5-1
CASSFFPSRSNQPQHF | TRBV28
CASSSGQPGANVLTF | TRBV12-3/TRBV12-4
CSVDDSGTDAGDTQYF | TRBV29-1
CASKPGQLYEKLFF | TRBV6-2/TRBV6-3
CASSLRTGGYEQYF | TRBV12-3/TRBV12-4
CSVRKGQTTGGGELFF | TRBV29-1
CASSSGLAGTFDEQFF | TRBV7-2
CASSLGSWYEQYF | TRBV12-3/TRBV12-4
CASSLLTPPRNIAEAFF | TRBV27
CASSLSGLGGPGNTIYF | TRBV27
CASSLVSSGFSEQYF | TRBV7-2
CASSLSGTEEQFF | TRBV12-3/TRBV12-4
CASSLFHEQYF | TRBV5-6
CSARGSQSGTRGQYF | TRBV20-1
CSARAPGGASGYTF | TRBV20-1
CASSSVGTGFEQYF | TRBV28
CASSQGRTSGYEQYF | TRBV4-3
CASSQGDPEGNQPQHF | TRBV4-3
CASSLMAGTSTDTQYF | TRBV28
CASSLRLAGAISSYNEQFF | TRBV5-4
CASSLVPQGYEKLFF | TRBV7-9
CASSLRAAARGYTF | TRBV12-3/TRBV12-4
CSFDRGGGFYEQYF | TRBV29-1
CATGKAGATDTQYF | TRBV24-1
CSVLRRGGSYNEQFF | TRBV29-1
CSARALQETQYF | TRBV20-1
CASSLGRLAGAGQFF | TRBV5-1
CASSPAGASSGELFF | TRBV7-9
CSVETKPRESIIYEQYF | TRBV20-1
CASSRQDNQPQHF | TRBV6-1